The rows below give T cell receptor beta chains drawn from one sample of a study of shared clonotypes between healthy human individuals. Assay: immunoSEQ multiplex PCR; the TCRdb copy retains only in-frame clones and omits some. This table has some 510,000 clones, about four fifths appearing once. Sequencing input: PBMCs. Receptor source: a woman aged 40 to 50 in good health. Some clones in this sample may be carry-over from other donors' samples. CDR3s include the opening cysteine and the closing phenylalanine or tryptophan. Each record gives: V gene, clone size, D gene, J gene, CDR3 DNA, CDR3 protein. The D gene is left open where the match is weak. Size values are once, few and many counts, or a class for expanded clones, and some rows have none.

TRBV29-1,-,-,TRBJ2-2,TGCAGCGTTGTGCAGGGAGCGAACACCGGGGAGCTGTTTTTT,CSVVQGANTGELFF
TRBV12-2,-,-,TRBJ1-5,TGTGCAAGTCGCTTAGGACAGGGGAAGAGGAGCAATCAGCCCCAGCATTTT,CASRLGQGKRSNQPQHF
TRBV2,-,TRBD2,TRBJ2-2,TGTGCCAGCACACGACCCAGCGGGAGTACCGGGGAGCTGTTTTTT,CASTRPSGSTGELFF
TRBV19,-,TRBD2,TRBJ2-3,TGTGCCAGTAGTATCGGACTAGAGCAGTATTTT,CASSIGLEQYF
TRBV4-3,-,TRBD2,TRBJ2-1,TGCGCCAGCAGCCAAGTACCCCTAGCGGGAGGGCCCGTCCTCAATGAGCAGTTCTTC,CASSQVPLAGGPVLNEQFF
TRBV10-2,-,-,TRBJ1-2,TGCGCCAGCAGTGAGCAAATTGGGGAGCACTATGGCTACACCTTC,CASSEQIGEHYGYTF
TRBV4-2,-,-,TRBJ1-4,TGTGCCAGCAGCCGAGAGAGGAGGGATGAAAAACTGTTTTTT,CASSRERRDEKLFF
TRBV9,-,TRBD2,TRBJ2-7,TGTGCCAGCAGCGTAGTTGGCGGGAGTATCTACGAGCAGTACTTC,CASSVVGGSIYEQYF
TRBV7-8,-,TRBD1,TRBJ1-2,TGTGCCAGCAGCTTCGACCGGACAGGGATTGCCTATGGCTACACCTTC,CASSFDRTGIAYGYTF
TRBV9,-,TRBD2,TRBJ2-5,TGTGCCAGCACCCTTGCGGGAGGTTCGTTGGAGACCCAGTACTTC,CASTLAGGSLETQYF
TRBV4-1,-,-,TRBJ1-1,TGCGCCAGCAGCCAAGGTCCGGCCAGAAAGAACACTGAAGCTTTCTTT,CASSQGPARKNTEAFF
TRBV28,-,-,TRBJ2-5,TGTGCCAGCAGTACCCGAGGGGGTGCGAAGACCCAGTACTTC,CASSTRGGAKTQYF
TRBV19,-,-,TRBJ1-4,TGTGCCACCATGACACCAACTAATGAAAAACTGTTTTTT,CATMTPTNEKLFF
TRBV15,-,-,TRBJ2-1,TGTGCCACCAGCAGAGATTTGTATGAGCAGTTCTTC,CATSRDLYEQFF
TRBV19,-,TRBD2,TRBJ2-5,TGTGCCAGTAGTATTGCCCGCGGGGGGGAGACCCAGTACTTC,CASSIARGGETQYF
TRBV5-1,-,-,TRBJ2-1,TGCGCCAGCAGCTTGGGGAGTCCGGATTACAATGAGCAGTTCTTC,CASSLGSPDYNEQFF
TRBV28,-,TRBD2,TRBJ2-7,TGTGCCAGCAGTTTATGGGGACTAGCGGGAGGAGGCTCCTACGAGCAGTACTTC,CASSLWGLAGGGSYEQYF
TRBV7-9,-,-,TRBJ2-6,TGTGCCAGCAGCCACCCATCTGGGGCCAACGTCCTGACTTTC,CASSHPSGANVLTF
TRBV19,few,-,TRBJ2-1,TGTGCCAGTAGTGTCGGGAGAGACAATGAGCAGTTCTTC,CASSVGRDNEQFF
TRBV2,-,TRBD1,TRBJ1-2,TGTGCCAGCAGTGGGGGACAGGGAGGAGATTATGGCTACACCTTC,CASSGGQGGDYGYTF
TRBV11-2,-,TRBD2,TRBJ2-1,TGTGCCAGCAGCTTAGGGACTAGCGGGGGGTACAATGAGCAGTTCTTC,CASSLGTSGGYNEQFF
TRBV4-1,-,-,TRBJ1-2,TGCGCCAGCAGCCAAGATCCCAGGGCCCCACGAAAGAGGGGCTACACCTTC,CASSQDPRAPRKRGYTF
TRBV28,-,TRBD2,TRBJ2-7,TGTGCCAGCTCCATGGGACTAGCGGTTTTCTACGAGCAGTACTTC,CASSMGLAVFYEQYF
TRBV19,once,-,TRBJ1-5,TGTGCCAGTAGTACCACCCGCCCGACGTTAACGAGCAATCAGCCCCAGCATTTT,CASSTTRPTLTSNQPQHF
TRBV11-2,-,-,TRBJ2-1,TGTGCCAGCAGCTTAACCCCGGGAATAACCTACAATGAGCAGTTCTTC,CASSLTPGITYNEQFF
TRBV6-5,-,TRBD1,TRBJ1-1,TGTGCCAGCAGTTACTTCCGGGACAGGAACACTGAAGCTTTCTTT,CASSYFRDRNTEAFF
TRBV27,few,TRBD1,TRBJ2-7,TGTGCCAGCAGGACGCCGGGACAGGGAATCTACGAGCAGTACTTC,CASRTPGQGIYEQYF
TRBV4-2,few,-,TRBJ2-6,TGTGCCAGCAGCCAAGAGCCTGGGGCCAACGTCCTGACTTTC,CASSQEPGANVLTF
TRBV7-3,-,-,TRBJ2-1,TGTGCCAGCAGCTTAAGCGGAGCTATCAATGAGCAGTTCTTC,CASSLSGAINEQFF
TRBV4-2,-,-,TRBJ2-3,TGTGCCAGCAGCCAAGAGGTCCTGGCCACAGATACGCAGTATTTT,CASSQEVLATDTQYF
TRBV5-6,-,-,TRBJ2-7,TGTGCCAGCAGCTTGGGCCAGCACTACGAGCAGTACTTC,CASSLGQHYEQYF
TRBV29-1,-,TRBD1,TRBJ2-5,TGCAGCGTCGGAAGGGGGCGGGACCAAGAGACCCAGTACTTC,CSVGRGRDQETQYF
TRBV5-6,-,TRBD1,TRBJ2-6,TGTGCCAGCAGTTCAACCGGGACAGGGGTAACTGGGGCCAACGTCCTGACTTTC,CASSSTGTGVTGANVLTF
TRBV14,-,-,TRBJ2-7,TGTGCCAGCAGCCAATCCGGCTACGAGCAGTACTTC,CASSQSGYEQYF
TRBV2,-,-,TRBJ2-7,TGTGCCAGCAGTGAAAACTTAAACGAGCAGTACTTC,CASSENLNEQYF
TRBV6-6,-,-,TRBJ2-7,TGTGCCAGCAGCCAGTCCTACGAGCAGTACTTC,CASSQSYEQYF
TRBV28,-,TRBD2,TRBJ2-7,TGTGCCAGCAGCCAGGGACTAGCGGGAGCTGTGGCCTACGAGCAGTACTTC,CASSQGLAGAVAYEQYF
TRBV5-4,-,-,TRBJ1-5,TGTGCCAGCAGCTTGTATGGGTCACATGGGCCGCCCCAGCATTTT,CASSLYGSHGPPQHF
TRBV19,-,TRBD2,TRBJ2-1,TGTGCCAGTAATCTAGCGGGAGGTCGGTATGAGCAGTTCTTC,CASNLAGGRYEQFF
TRBV27,-,-,TRBJ2-1,TGTGCCAGCAGTCCTAGCCCTTTAGCAGGAAGCTCCTACAATGAGCAGTTCTTC,CASSPSPLAGSSYNEQFF
TRBV7-9,-,-,TRBJ1-5,TGTGCCAGCAGCTTAGTCGTCGATCAGCCCCAGCATTTT,CASSLVVDQPQHF
TRBV27,few,-,TRBJ1-1,TGTGCCAGCAAGACGGCAGGGCTAGGCACTGAAGCTTTCTTT,CASKTAGLGTEAFF
TRBV6-6,once,-,TRBJ2-3,TGTGCCAGCAGTTACGAACAGGGCCTCACAGATACGCAGTATTTT,CASSYEQGLTDTQYF
TRBV30,-,TRBD2,TRBJ2-1,TGTGCCTGGAGTGTACTAGCGGGAGTGGATGAGCAGTTCTTC,CAWSVLAGVDEQFF
TRBV4-1,few,-,TRBJ1-3,TGCGCCAGCAGCCCCCGGGGGCCGGGAAACACCATATATTTT,CASSPRGPGNTIYF
TRBV14,-,TRBD2,TRBJ2-1,TGTGCCAGCAGCCAGGCGGGACTAGCGGGGAATGAGCAGTTCTTC,CASSQAGLAGNEQFF
TRBV19,once,-,TRBJ2-3,TGTGCCAGTAGTATTCCGGGCAGGGCAGTGGATACGCAGTATTTT,CASSIPGRAVDTQYF
TRBV9,-,-,TRBJ2-7,TGTGCCAGCAGCGTGGGGACATTGTCCTACGAGCAGTACTTC,CASSVGTLSYEQYF
TRBV29-1,-,TRBD1,TRBJ1-4,TGCAGCGCCAGACAGGGTGGAAGTGAAAAACTGTTTTTT,CSARQGGSEKLFF
TRBV10-3,-,-,TRBJ2-3,TGTGCCATCACTAGGGAAAGCACAGATACGCAGTATTTT,CAITRESTDTQYF
TRBV7-2,-,TRBD1,TRBJ2-1,TGTGCCAGCAGCTTAGAGGGGGACAGGGGGCTTTACGATGAGCAGTTCTTC,CASSLEGDRGLYDEQFF
TRBV5-6,-,-,TRBJ2-3,TGTGCCAGCAGCGCACAAGATACGCAGTATTTT,CASSAQDTQYF
TRBV18,-,-,TRBJ2-5,TGTGCCAGCTCCCGCCTCACACAAATGGGTGAGACCCAGTACTTC,CASSRLTQMGETQYF